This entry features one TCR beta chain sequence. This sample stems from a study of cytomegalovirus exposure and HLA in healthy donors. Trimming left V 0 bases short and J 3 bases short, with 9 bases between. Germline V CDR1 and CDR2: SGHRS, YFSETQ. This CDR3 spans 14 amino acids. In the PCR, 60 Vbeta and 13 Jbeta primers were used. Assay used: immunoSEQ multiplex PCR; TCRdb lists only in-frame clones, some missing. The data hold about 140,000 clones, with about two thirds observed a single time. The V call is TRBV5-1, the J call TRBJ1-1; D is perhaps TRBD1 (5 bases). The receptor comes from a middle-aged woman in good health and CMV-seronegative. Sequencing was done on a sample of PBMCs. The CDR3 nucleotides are TGCGCCAGCAGCTTGGAAGGGGCTTACACTGAAGCTTTCTTT. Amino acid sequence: CASSLEGAYTEAFF.